This TCR beta chain was observed in a study of blood T cell repertoires in COVID-19. Study-level information: Collection of acute and convalescent COVID-19 samples took place in the United States, Italy and Spain. From T cells, B-cell-depleted T cells, or PBMCs came the material, which was cDNA or gDNA.

The protocol was immunoSEQ multiplex PCR, while the TCRdb copy is restricted to in-frame clones and leaves out a portion. The sample has more than 250,000 clones, 87% seen once. The sequence came from a woman between 25 and 40 years old who had recovered from COVID-19. Sequencing was performed on PBMCs or T cells enriched from blood (not recorded which).

The CDR3 sequence: CASSYDSHYGYTF. The CDR3 region has the DNA TGTGCCAGCAGTTATGACAGCCACTATGGCTACACCTTC. The V and J genes are TRBV28 and TRBJ1-2, with a possible D match to TRBD1 (5 bases). Germline lookup yields CDR1 MDHEN and CDR2 SYDVKM. The CDR3 runs 13 residues. V was clipped by 4 bases and J by 3 bases, with 9 bases between them.